This T cell receptor (beta chain) is from a study of a mutant IDH1 vaccine in newly diagnosed glioma. Generated by immunoSEQ multiplex PCR, the TCRdb table keeps only in-frame clones and is missing some. The sample has 75,000 to 80,000 clones; around 85% are singletons. For this clone: Its antigen is undetermined.

Per the germline V gene, CDR1 is MDHEN and CDR2 is SYDVKM. Germline trimming cut 4 bases from V and 6 bases from J; bases unmatched to any gene: 3. There are 13 residues in the CDR3. Noted time point: week 23, last vaccination. Topical imiquimod accompanied each vaccine dose, which consisted of 300 ug of mutant IDH1 20-mer peptide. The sample in question was PBMCs, obtained from a glioma patient whose treatment included an IDH1 peptide vaccine. The receptor comes from a woman in her forties or fifties with glioma. V and J are TRBV28 and TRBJ2-7, with 10 bases fitting TRBD1. The CDR3 loop reads CASSSGQGTEQYF. CDR3 nucleotide sequence: TGTGCCAGCAGTTCGGGACAGGGGACCGAGCAGTACTTC.